The sequence of this T cell receptor beta chain was determined in a study of CD8 T cells in ankylosing spondylitis. Whole-study findings and limits: Ankylosing spondylitis blood appeared to be characterized by a TCR beta motif of eight highly homologous variants. Disease-linked clones proved CD8+ and comparatively uncommon in peripheral blood. Reportedly, matched ankylosing spondylitis synovial fluid was significantly enriched for disease-linked clones.

Library preparation for TCR beta used quantitative 5'-RACE with molecular barcodes. TCRdb processed the 5' RACE reads anew with MiXCR; each CDR3 protein has one entry. The sample includes hundreds of thousands of distinct CDR3 sequences, about 10% of them seen just once. On this clonotype itself: Its antigen remains unknown.

This clonotype originated in a male donor with ankylosing spondylitis. The sample comprised blood, either unsorted or a sorted T cell fraction (not recorded which).

The CDR3 nucleotides are TGCGCCAGCAGCTTGATGACTAGCGGCACAGATACGCAGTATTTT. This gives the protein CASSLMTSGTDTQYF. The chain couples TRBV5-1 to TRBJ2-3; 8 positions agree with TRBD2. CDR1 is SGHRS and CDR2 is YFSETQ in the germline V gene. CDR3 length equals 15 residues. Trimming cost V 1 base and J 1 base; bases outside gene matches: 2.